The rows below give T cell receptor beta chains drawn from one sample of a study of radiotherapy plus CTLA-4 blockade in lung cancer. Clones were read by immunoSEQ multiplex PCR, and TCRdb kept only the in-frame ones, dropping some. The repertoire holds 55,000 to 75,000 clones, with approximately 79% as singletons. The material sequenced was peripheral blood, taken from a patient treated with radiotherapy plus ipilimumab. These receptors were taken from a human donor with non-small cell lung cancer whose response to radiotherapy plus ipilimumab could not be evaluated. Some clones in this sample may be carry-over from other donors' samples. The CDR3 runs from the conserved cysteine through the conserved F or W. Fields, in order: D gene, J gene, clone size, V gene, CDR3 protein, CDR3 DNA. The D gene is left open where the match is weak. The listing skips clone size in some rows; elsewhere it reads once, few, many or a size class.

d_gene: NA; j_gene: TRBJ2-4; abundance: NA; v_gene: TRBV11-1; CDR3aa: CASSQDGHMALAKNIQYF; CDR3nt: TGTGCCAGCAGCCAAGATGGGCATATGGCTCTAGCCAAAAACATTCAGTACTTC
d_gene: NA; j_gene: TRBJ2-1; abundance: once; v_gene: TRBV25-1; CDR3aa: CASSLGLPNNEQFF; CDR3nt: TGTGCCAGCAGTCTCGGACTACCTAACAATGAGCAGTTCTTC
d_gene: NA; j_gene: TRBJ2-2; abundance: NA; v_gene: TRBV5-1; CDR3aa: CASSLGGRNTGELFF; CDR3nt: TGCGCCAGCAGCTTGGGGGGCAGAAACACCGGGGAGCTGTTTTTT
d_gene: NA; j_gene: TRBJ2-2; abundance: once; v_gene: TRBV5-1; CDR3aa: CASSLTIDTGELFF; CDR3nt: TGCGCCAGCAGCTTGACTATAGACACCGGGGAGCTGTTTTTT
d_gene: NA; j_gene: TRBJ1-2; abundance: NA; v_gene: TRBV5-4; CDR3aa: CASSLEFTGANYGYTF; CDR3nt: TGTGCCAGCAGCTTGGAATTCACGGGAGCTAACTATGGCTACACCTTC
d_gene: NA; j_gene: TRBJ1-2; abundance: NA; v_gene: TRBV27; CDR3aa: CASSHDRSYGYTF; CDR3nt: TGTGCCAGCAGTCATGACAGGTCCTATGGCTACACCTTC
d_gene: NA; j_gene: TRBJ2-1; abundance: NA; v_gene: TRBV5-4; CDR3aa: CASSLWTGAPNEQFF; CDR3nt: TGTGCCAGCAGCTTATGGACTGGCGCCCCAAATGAGCAGTTCTTC
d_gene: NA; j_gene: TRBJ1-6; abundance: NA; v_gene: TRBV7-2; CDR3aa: CASSPRSGNSPLHF; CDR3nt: TGTGCCAGCAGCCCTCGTTCCGGTAATTCACCCCTCCACTTT
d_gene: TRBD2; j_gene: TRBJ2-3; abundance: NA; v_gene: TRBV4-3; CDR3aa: CASSHLQVGGGSPDTQYF; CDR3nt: TGCGCCAGCAGCCACCTCCAAGTCGGCGGGGGATCACCAGATACGCAGTATTTT
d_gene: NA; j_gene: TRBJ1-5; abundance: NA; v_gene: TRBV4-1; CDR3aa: CASSQDGQGGQPQHF; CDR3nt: TGCGCCAGCAGCCAAGATGGGCAGGGAGGTCAGCCCCAGCATTTT
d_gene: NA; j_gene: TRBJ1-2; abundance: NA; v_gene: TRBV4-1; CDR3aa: CASSPRTEAAGYGYTF; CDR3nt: TGCGCCAGCAGCCCCCGGACAGAAGCAGCAGGCTATGGCTACACCTTC
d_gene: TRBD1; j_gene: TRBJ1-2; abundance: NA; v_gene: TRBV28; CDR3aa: CASSNRGGNYGYTF; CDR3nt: TGTGCCAGCAGTAACAGGGGAGGTAACTATGGCTACACCTTC
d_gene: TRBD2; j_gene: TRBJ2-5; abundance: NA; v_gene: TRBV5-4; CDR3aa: CASTLAGNQETQYF; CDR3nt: TGTGCCAGCACCTTAGCGGGGAACCAAGAGACCCAGTACTTC
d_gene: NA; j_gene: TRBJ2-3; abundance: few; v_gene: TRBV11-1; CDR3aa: CASSLAGGGPTDTQYF; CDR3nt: TGTGCCAGCAGCTTAGCTGGGGGGGGCCCCACAGATACGCAGTATTTT
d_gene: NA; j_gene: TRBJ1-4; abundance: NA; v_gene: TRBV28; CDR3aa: CASSLSGWGGEKLFF; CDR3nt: TGTGCCAGCAGTTTATCAGGGTGGGGTGGTGAAAAACTGTTTTTT
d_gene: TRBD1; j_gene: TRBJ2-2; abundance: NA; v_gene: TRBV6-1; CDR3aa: CASSGGTGGTGELFF; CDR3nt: TGTGCCAGCAGTGGTGGGACAGGGGGCACCGGGGAGCTGTTTTTT
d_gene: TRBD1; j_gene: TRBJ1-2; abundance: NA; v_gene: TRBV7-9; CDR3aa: CASSLRGQGAYGYTF; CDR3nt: TGTGCCAGCAGCCTCCGGGGACAGGGGGCTTATGGCTACACCTTC
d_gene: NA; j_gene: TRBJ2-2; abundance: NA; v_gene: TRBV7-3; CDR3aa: CASSFGILNTGELFF; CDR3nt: TGTGCCAGCAGCTTCGGGATACTGAACACCGGGGAGCTGTTTTTT
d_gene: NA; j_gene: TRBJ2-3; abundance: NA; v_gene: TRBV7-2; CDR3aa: CASSLALTDTQYF; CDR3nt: TGTGCCAGCAGCTTAGCCCTCACAGATACGCAGTATTTT
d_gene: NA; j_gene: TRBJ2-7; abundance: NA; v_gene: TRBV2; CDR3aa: CAGGTETYEQYF; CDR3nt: TGTGCCGGAGGGACAGAGACCTACGAGCAGTACTTC
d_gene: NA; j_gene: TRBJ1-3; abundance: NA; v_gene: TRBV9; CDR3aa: CASSPGHGGGNTIYF; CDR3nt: TGTGCCAGCAGCCCGGGACATGGCGGTGGAAACACCATATATTTT
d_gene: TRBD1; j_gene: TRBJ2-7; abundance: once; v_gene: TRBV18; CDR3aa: CASSPGTGLTYEQYF; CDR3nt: TGTGCCAGCTCACCCGGGACAGGGCTTACCTACGAGCAGTACTTC
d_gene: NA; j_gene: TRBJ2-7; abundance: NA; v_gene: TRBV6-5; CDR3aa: CASSLGETEQYF; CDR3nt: TGTGCCAGCAGTTTAGGGGAAACCGAGCAGTACTTC
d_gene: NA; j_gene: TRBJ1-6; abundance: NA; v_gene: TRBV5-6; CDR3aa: CASSLGVSPADSPLHF; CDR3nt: TGTGCCAGCAGCTTGGGTGTTAGCCCGGCCGATTCACCCCTCCACTTT
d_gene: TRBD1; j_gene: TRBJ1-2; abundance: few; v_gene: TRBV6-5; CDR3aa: CASSNPGQGYGYTF; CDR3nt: TGTGCCAGCAGTAACCCTGGACAGGGGTATGGCTACACCTTC
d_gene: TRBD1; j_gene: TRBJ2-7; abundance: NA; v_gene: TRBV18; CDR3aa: CASSPRDRGHEQYF; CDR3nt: TGTGCCAGCTCACCCCGGGACAGGGGCCACGAGCAGTACTTC
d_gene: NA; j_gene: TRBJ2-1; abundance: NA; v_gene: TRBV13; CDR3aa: CASSAQADNEQFF; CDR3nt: TGTGCCAGCAGCGCCCAGGCCGACAATGAGCAGTTCTTC
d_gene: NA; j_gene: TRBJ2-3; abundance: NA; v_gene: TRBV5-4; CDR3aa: CASSEAGAGGTDTQYF; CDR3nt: TGTGCCAGCAGCGAGGCGGGGGCCGGTGGAACAGATACGCAGTATTTT
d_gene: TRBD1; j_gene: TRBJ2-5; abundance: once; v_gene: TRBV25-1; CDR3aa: CASSYEDRAETQYF; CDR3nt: TGTGCCAGCAGTTACGAGGACAGGGCAGAGACCCAGTACTTC
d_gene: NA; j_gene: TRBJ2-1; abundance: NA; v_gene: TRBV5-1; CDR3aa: CASSLGGGGPSYNEQFF; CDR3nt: TGCGCCAGCAGCTTGGGAGGCGGGGGCCCTTCCTACAATGAGCAGTTCTTC
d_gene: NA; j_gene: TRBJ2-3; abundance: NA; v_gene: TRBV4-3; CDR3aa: CASSRERGTSTDTQYF; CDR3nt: TGCGCCAGCAGCCGAGAAAGGGGTACTAGCACAGATACGCAGTATTTT
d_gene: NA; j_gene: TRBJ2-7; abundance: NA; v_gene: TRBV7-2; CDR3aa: CASSLGWGDEQYF; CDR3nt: TGTGCCAGCAGCTTAGGATGGGGGGACGAGCAGTACTTC
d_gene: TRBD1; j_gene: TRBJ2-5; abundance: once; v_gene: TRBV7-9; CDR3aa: CASSNPGQGETQYF; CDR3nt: TGTGCCAGCAGCAACCCGGGACAGGGCGAGACCCAGTACTTC
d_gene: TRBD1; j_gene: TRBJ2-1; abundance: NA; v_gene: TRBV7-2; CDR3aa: CASSLTGTAYNEQFF; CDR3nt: TGTGCCAGCAGCCTAACCGGGACAGCCTACAATGAGCAGTTCTTC
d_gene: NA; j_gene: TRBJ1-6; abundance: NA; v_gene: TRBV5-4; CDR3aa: CASSGDKNSPLHF; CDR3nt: TGTGCCAGCAGCGGGGACAAAAATTCACCCCTCCACTTT
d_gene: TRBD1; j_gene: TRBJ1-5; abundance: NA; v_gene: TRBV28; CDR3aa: CASSPRDRGLFYSNQPQHF; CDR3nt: TGTGCCAGCAGTCCCCGGGACAGGGGGCTCTTCTATAGCAATCAGCCCCAGCATTTT
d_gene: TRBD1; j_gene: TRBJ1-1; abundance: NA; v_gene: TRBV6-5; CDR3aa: CASSEQGASTEAFF; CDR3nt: TGTGCCAGCAGTGAACAGGGGGCGAGCACTGAAGCTTTCTTT
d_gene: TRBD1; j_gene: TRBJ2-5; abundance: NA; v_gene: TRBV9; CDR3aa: CASSLGDRGHQETQYF; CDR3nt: TGTGCCAGCAGCCTGGGGGACAGGGGGCATCAAGAGACCCAGTACTTC
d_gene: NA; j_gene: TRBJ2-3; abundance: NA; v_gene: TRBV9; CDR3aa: CASSVQGSGADTQYF; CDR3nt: TGTGCCAGCAGCGTTCAGGGGTCCGGGGCGGATACGCAGTATTTT
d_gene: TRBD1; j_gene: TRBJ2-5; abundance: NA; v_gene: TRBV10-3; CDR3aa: CAISGDRGAETQYF; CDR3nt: TGTGCCATCAGTGGGGACAGGGGAGCGGAGACCCAGTACTTC
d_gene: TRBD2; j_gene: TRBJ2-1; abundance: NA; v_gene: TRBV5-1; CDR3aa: CASSLVAGGLNEQFF; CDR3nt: TGCGCCAGCAGCTTGGTAGCGGGGGGCCTCAATGAGCAGTTCTTC
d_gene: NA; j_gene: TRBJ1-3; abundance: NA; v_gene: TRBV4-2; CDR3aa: CASSQEGRTAYGNTIYF; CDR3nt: TGTGCCAGCAGCCAAGAGGGCAGGACAGCATATGGAAACACCATATATTTT
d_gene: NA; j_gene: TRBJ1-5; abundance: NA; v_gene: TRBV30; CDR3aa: CAWRGTNPGQPQHF; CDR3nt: TGTGCCTGGAGGGGGACTAACCCCGGCCAGCCCCAGCATTTT
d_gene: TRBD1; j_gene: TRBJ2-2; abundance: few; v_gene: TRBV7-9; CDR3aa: CASSSGQGAPGELFF; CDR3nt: TGTGCCAGCAGCTCTGGACAGGGGGCGCCCGGGGAGCTGTTTTTT
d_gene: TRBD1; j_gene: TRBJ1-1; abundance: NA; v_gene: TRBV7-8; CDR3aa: CASSLAQQGIGTEAFF; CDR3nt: TGTGCCAGCAGCTTAGCGCAACAGGGGATAGGCACTGAAGCTTTCTTT
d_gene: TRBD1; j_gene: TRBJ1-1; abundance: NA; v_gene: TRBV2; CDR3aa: CATRGQGATEAFF; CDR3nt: TGTGCCACCCGGGGGCAGGGGGCCACTGAAGCTTTCTTT
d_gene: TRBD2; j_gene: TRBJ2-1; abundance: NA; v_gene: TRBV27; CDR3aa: CASSFGTSGGAGEQFF; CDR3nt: TGTGCCAGCAGTTTCGGGACTAGCGGGGGGGCCGGCGAGCAGTTCTTC
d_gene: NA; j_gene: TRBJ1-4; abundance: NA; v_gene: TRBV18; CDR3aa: CASSPPGTPNEKLFF; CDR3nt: TGTGCCAGCTCACCCCCAGGGACACCTAATGAAAAACTGTTTTTT
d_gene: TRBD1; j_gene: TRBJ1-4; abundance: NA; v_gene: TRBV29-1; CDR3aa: CSVRGQGNEKLFF; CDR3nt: TGCAGCGTCCGGGGACAGGGGAATGAAAAACTGTTTTTT
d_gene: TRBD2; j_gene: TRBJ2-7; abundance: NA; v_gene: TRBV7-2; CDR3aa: CASTLSSGGLEQYF; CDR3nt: TGTGCCAGCACCCTCTCTAGCGGGGGGCTCGAGCAGTACTTC
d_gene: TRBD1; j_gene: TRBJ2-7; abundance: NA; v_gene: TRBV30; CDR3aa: CAWRNRGSTYEQYF; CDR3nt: TGTGCCTGGCGAAACAGGGGTAGTACCTACGAGCAGTACTTC
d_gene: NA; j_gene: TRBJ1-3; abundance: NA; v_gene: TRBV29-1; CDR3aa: CSVGPDSSSGNTIYF; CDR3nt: TGCAGCGTTGGCCCGGACAGCTCCTCTGGAAACACCATATATTTT
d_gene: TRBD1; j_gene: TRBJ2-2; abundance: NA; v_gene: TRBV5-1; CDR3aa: CASSLQGAYTGELFF; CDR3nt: TGCGCCAGCAGCTTACAGGGGGCGTACACCGGGGAGCTGTTTTTT
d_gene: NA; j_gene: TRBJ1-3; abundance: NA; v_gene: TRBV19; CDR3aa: CAGAEGSGNTIYF; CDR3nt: TGTGCCGGCGCGGAAGGCTCTGGAAACACCATATATTTT
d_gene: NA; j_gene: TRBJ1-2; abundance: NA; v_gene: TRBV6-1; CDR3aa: CASSDPTGLGYTF; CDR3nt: TGTGCCAGCAGTGACCCGACAGGTTTGGGCTACACCTTC
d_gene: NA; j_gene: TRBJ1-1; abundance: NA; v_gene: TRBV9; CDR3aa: CASSEGVMNTEAFF; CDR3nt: TGTGCCAGCAGCGAGGGGGTTATGAACACTGAAGCTTTCTTT
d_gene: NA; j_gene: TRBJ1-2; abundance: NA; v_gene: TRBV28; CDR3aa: CAIQQGNYGYTF; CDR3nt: TGTGCCATCCAACAGGGTAACTATGGCTACACCTTC